The rows below give T cell receptor beta chains drawn from one sample of a study of Ad26.COV2.S vaccination and SARS-CoV-2 variants. Clones were sequenced by immunoSEQ multiplex PCR, and TCRdb holds only the in-frame ones, with some missing. The sample carries some 390,000 clones, approximately 90% recorded once. Sequencing used peripheral blood, obtained in a trial of Ad26.COV2.S vaccine versus placebo. These receptors were obtained from a person aged 18 to 65 who received the Ad26.COV2.S COVID-19 vaccine or a placebo. Both conserved end residues are part of each CDR3. D genes are given only for firm matches. Some rows have no size entry. The others give once, few or many, or a class for an expanded clone.

CDR3 protein	CDR3 DNA	D gene	V gene	J gene	clone size
CASSPGTSGDNEQFF	TGCGCCAGCAGCCCCGGGACTAGCGGCGACAATGAGCAGTTCTTC	TRBD2	TRBV10-1	TRBJ2-1	.
CATSPGPPTSGANVLTF	TGTGCCACCTCGCCGGGGCCTCCGACCTCTGGGGCCAACGTCCTGACTTTC	.	TRBV24-1	TRBJ2-6	medium-sized
CATSRRRESGETQYF	TGTGCCACCAGCAGACGCCGGGAGTCGGGTGAGACCCAGTACTTC	.	TRBV15	TRBJ2-5	.
CASTEREGSTGELFF	TGTGCCAGCACCGAGCGGGAGGGTTCCACCGGGGAGCTGTTTTTT	TRBD2	TRBV9	TRBJ2-2	.
CASRPLVASGSADTQYF	TGCGCCAGCAGACCTCTCGTGGCTAGCGGGAGTGCAGATACGCAGTATTTT	TRBD2	TRBV5-1	TRBJ2-3	.
CASSSNARGYGYTF	TGTGCCAGCAGCTCTAACGCCAGAGGGTATGGCTACACCTTC	.	TRBV28	TRBJ1-2	.
CASSLAYGSGTVNNEQFF	TGCGCCAGCAGCTTGGCCTATGGTTCGGGGACAGTAAACAATGAGCAGTTCTTC	TRBD1	TRBV5-1	TRBJ2-1	.
CASSHGQGTGYGYTF	TGTGCCAGCAGTCACGGACAGGGGACGGGCTATGGCTACACCTTC	TRBD1	TRBV6-5	TRBJ1-2	.
CASSQRNTGELFF	TGCGCCAGCAGCCAACGGAACACCGGGGAGCTGTTTTTT	.	TRBV4-1	TRBJ2-2	.
CAWTHPGQERQFF	TGTGCCTGGACTCACCCAGGGCAAGAGCGGCAGTTCTTC	.	TRBV30	TRBJ2-1	.
CSVERVNEQFF	TGCAGCGTGGAGAGGGTGAATGAGCAGTTCTTC	.	TRBV29-1	TRBJ2-1	.
CASSLGGAGGYEQYF	TGTGCCAGCAGTTTAGGAGGGGCAGGGGGCTACGAGCAGTACTTC	.	TRBV27	TRBJ2-7	few
CASSQTTSGRIGTQYF	TGTGCCAGCAGCCAAACGACTAGCGGGAGGATTGGGACCCAGTACTTC	TRBD2	TRBV3-1/TRBV3-2	TRBJ2-5	once
CASSEGLAGLPYEQYF	TGTGCCAGCAGTGAAGGCCTAGCGGGGCTCCCCTACGAGCAGTACTTC	TRBD2	TRBV6-1	TRBJ2-7	.
CASSLSGESTYEQYF	TGCGCCAGCAGCTTATCAGGGGAGAGCACCTACGAGCAGTACTTC	.	TRBV5-1	TRBJ2-7	once
CSVSGGRDLSSYEQYF	TGCAGCGTCTCAGGGGGCCGGGACTTAAGCTCCTACGAGCAGTACTTC	TRBD1	TRBV29-1	TRBJ2-7	few
CASNPSGQSYEQYF	TGTGCCAGCAACCCATCGGGACAGTCCTACGAGCAGTACTTC	TRBD1	TRBV11-3	TRBJ2-7	.
CASSLASGTQYF	TGTGCCAGCAGCTTAGCGTCCGGTACGCAGTATTTT	.	TRBV7-8	TRBJ2-3	.
CASSFLPDGGRETQYF	TGTGCCAGCAGTTTTCTTCCTGACGGAGGGAGGGAGACCCAGTACTTC	.	TRBV27	TRBJ2-5	.
CASSPLGGRSSYEQYF	TGTGCCAGCTCACCTTTAGGGGGCAGGAGCTCCTACGAGCAGTACTTC	TRBD1	TRBV18	TRBJ2-7	.
CASSEGGRGPYEQYF	TGTGCCAGCAGTGAAGGCGGCAGGGGGCCCTACGAGCAGTACTTC	TRBD1	TRBV6-1	TRBJ2-7	.
CATSDFSGYSNQPQHF	TGTGCCACCAGTGATTTTTCAGGATATAGCAATCAGCCCCAGCATTTT	.	TRBV24-1	TRBJ1-5	.
CASSTTGELFF	TGCGCCAGCAGCACAACCGGGGAGCTGTTTTTT	.	TRBV5-1	TRBJ2-2	.
CASSPGTLNTGELFF	TGTGCCAGCTCACCAGGGACTCTGAACACCGGGGAGCTGTTTTTT	.	TRBV18	TRBJ2-2	.
CASRGTGADTQYF	TGTGCCAGCAGGGGCACAGGGGCAGATACGCAGTATTTT	TRBD1	TRBV6-5	TRBJ2-3	.
CASSLGQGGNYEQYF	TGCGCCAGCAGCCTGGGACAGGGAGGGAACTACGAGCAGTACTTC	TRBD1	TRBV4-1	TRBJ2-7	.
CASSAGQYEQYF	TGTGCCAGCAGCGCGGGACAGTACGAGCAGTACTTC	TRBD1	TRBV9	TRBJ2-7	.
CASSGGGDTEAFF	TGTGCCAGCAGTGGAGGGGGTGACACTGAAGCTTTCTTT	.	TRBV2	TRBJ1-1	.
CASSVVADNTGELFF	TGTGCCAGCAGCGTAGTTGCGGACAACACCGGGGAGCTGTTTTTT	.	TRBV9	TRBJ2-2	.
CASSLGGGQGGNEQFF	TGTGCCAGCAGCTTAGGAGGGGGACAGGGGGGCAATGAGCAGTTCTTC	TRBD1	TRBV7-2	TRBJ2-1	.
CASSEVWGSSYNSPLHF	TGTGCCAGCAGTGAAGTATGGGGGAGCTCCTATAATTCACCCCTCCACTTT	.	TRBV6-1	TRBJ1-6	once
CASSQVLAEISYEQYF	TGCGCCAGCAGCCAAGTACTAGCGGAGATCTCCTACGAGCAGTACTTC	TRBD2	TRBV4-1	TRBJ2-7	.
CASSSERGKAFF	TGTGCCAGCAGTTCCGAGCGTGGAAAGGCTTTCTTT	.	TRBV28	TRBJ1-1	.
CASSPQGNSGANVLTF	TGCGCCAGCAGCCCACAGGGCAACTCTGGGGCCAACGTCCTGACTTTC	.	TRBV5-1	TRBJ2-6	.
CASSLYQKNTEAFF	TGTGCCAGCAGCCTGTATCAGAAGAACACTGAAGCTTTCTTT	.	TRBV6-5	TRBJ1-1	.
CASSRVVGDASYEKLFF	TGTGCCAGCAGTAGAGTGGTTGGGGACGCTTCTTATGAAAAACTGTTTTTT	.	TRBV27	TRBJ1-4	once
CASSDQGTSGIEQYF	TGTGCCAGCAGTGACCAGGGGACTAGCGGGATTGAGCAGTACTTC	TRBD2	TRBV6-1	TRBJ2-7	once
CASSQDRFGRDGTEAFF	TGTGCCAGCAGCCAAGATAGGTTCGGCAGGGATGGCACTGAAGCTTTCTTT	.	TRBV14	TRBJ1-1	.
CASSQAAGGRHEQFF	TGCGCCAGCAGCCAAGCGGCGGGAGGGCGGCATGAGCAGTTCTTC	TRBD2	TRBV4-3	TRBJ2-1	.
CASSSDRGATNEKLFF	TGTGCCAGCAGCTCGGACAGGGGTGCAACTAATGAAAAACTGTTTTTT	TRBD1	TRBV27	TRBJ1-4	once
CASSSSGDLLEKLFF	TGCGCCAGCAGCTCTTCAGGGGACCTCCTAGAAAAACTGTTTTTT	.	TRBV5-1	TRBJ1-4	.
CASSLVAGDWTGELFF	TGCGCCAGCAGCTTGGTTGCAGGGGATTGGACCGGGGAGCTGTTTTTT	.	TRBV5-1	TRBJ2-2	.
CASSPLGWQTYEQYF	TGTGCCAGCAGTCCCCTCGGGTGGCAGACATACGAGCAGTACTTC	.	TRBV27	TRBJ2-7	.
CASSFRSGGTGNSPLHF	TGTGCCAGCAGTTTTCGAAGTGGTGGGACAGGAAATTCACCCCTCCACTTT	TRBD1	TRBV28	TRBJ1-6	.